This T cell receptor beta chain was observed in a study of HIV-infected patients and healthy controls. Study-level background: No general T-cell lymphocytopenia was present, and per-chain CDR3 totals resembled those of controls.

The CDR3 runs to 17 residues. V was clipped by 5 bases and J by 0 bases; unmatched bases: 8. Germline assignment: CDR1 MNHEY and CDR2 SMNVEV (reference sequence). By its share, this clonotype is medium-sized. Its antigen is still unknown. Antiretroviral therapy had run roughly three months, about 14 weeks, before follow-up blood collection. No cell fractionation was done, so the repertoire covers all unsorted peripheral blood T cells. The RNA source was an approximately 2.6 ml peripheral blood draw. Alpha and beta constant-region primers primed reverse transcription of 400 to 650 ng RNA. Using multiplexing indices, alpha and beta chain libraries were generated apart by chain-specific third strand synthesis. TCRdb independently ran MiXCR on the 5' RACE reads; one entry per CDR3 protein. The table has thousands of distinct CDR3 sequences, around 8% seen once. Whole-study findings and limits: Diversity differences between study cohorts were not due to their slight age and sex differences. MAIT alpha-chain CDR3s were frequent in healthy controls, depleted in HIV+.

The chain links TRBV27 to TRBJ2-4, with TRBD1 matching 9 bases. The receptor's source is an adult with HIV infection. The specimen comprised blood, sampled during antiretroviral therapy. The CDR3 loop is CASSPGQGVLAKNIQYF. The CDR3 bases are TGTGCCAGCAGTCCGGGACAGGGAGTCCTAGCCAAAAACATTCAGTACTTC.